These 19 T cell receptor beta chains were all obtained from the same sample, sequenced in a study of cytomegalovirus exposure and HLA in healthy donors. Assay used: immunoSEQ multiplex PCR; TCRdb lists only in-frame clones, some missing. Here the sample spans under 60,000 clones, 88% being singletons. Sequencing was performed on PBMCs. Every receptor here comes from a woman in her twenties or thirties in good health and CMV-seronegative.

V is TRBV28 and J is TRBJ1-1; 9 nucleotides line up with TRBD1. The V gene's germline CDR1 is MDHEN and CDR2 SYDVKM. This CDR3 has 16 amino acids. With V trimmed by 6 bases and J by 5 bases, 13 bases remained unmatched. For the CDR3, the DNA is TGTGCCAGCAGACCCAACAGGGGGCATGAAGGTACTGAAGCTTTCTTT. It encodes CASRPNRGHEGTEAFF.

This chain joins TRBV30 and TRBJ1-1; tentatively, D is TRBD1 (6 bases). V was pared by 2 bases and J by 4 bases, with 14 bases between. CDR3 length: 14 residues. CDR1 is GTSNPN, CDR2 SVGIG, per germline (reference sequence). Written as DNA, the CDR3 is TGTGCCTGGAGTATCTCCAGGGGTAGCACTGAAGCTTTCTTT. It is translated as CAWSISRGSTEAFF.

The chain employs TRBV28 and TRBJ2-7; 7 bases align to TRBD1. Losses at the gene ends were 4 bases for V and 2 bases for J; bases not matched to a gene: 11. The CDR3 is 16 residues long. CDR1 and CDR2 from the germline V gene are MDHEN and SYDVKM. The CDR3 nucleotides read TGTGCCAGCAGTTCGCGAACAGGGGATCCTACCTACGAGCAGTACTTC. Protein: CASSSRTGDPTYEQYF.

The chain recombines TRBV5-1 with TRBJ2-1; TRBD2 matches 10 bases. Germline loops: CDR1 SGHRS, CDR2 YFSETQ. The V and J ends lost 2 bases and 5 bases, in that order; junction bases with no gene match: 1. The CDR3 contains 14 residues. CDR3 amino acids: CASSLAGGDNEQFF. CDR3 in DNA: TGCGCCAGCAGCTTAGCGGGAGGGGACAATGAGCAGTTCTTC.

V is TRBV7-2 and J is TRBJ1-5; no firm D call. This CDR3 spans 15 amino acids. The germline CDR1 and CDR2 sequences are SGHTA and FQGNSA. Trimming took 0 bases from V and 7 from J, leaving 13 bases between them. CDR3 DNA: TGTGCCAGCAGCTTAGCGTTCGGGGTACGGCAGCCCCAGCATTTT. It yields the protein CASSLAFGVRQPQHF. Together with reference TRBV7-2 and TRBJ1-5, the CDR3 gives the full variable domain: GAGVSQSPSNKVTEKGKDVELRCDPISGHTALYWYRQSLGQGLEFLIYFQGNSAPDKSGLPSDRFSAERTGGSVSTLTIQRTQQEDSAVYLCASSLAFGVRQPQHFGDGTRLSIL.

The CDR3 protein is CASSLAGTIEQYF. CDR3 in DNA: TGTGCCAGCAGCTTGGCCGGGACTATAGAGCAGTACTTC. The chain couples TRBV5-6 to TRBJ2-7, with 7 bases identical to TRBD2. Germline V gene data show CDR1 as SGHDT and CDR2 as YYEEEE. This CDR3 spans 13 amino acids. After removal of 0 bases from V and 7 bases from J, the junction contained 4 bases not matched to a gene.

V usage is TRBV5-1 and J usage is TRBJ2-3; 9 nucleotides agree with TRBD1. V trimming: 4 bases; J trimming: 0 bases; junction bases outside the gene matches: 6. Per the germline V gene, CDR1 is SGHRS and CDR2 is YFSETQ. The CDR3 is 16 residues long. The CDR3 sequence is CASSRGDRASTDTQYF. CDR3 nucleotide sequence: TGCGCCAGCAGCAGGGGGGACAGGGCTAGCACAGATACGCAGTATTTT.

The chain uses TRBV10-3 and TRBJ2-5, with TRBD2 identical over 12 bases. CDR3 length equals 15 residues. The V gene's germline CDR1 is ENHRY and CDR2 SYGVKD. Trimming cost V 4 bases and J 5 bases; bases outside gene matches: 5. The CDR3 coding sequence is TGTGCCATCAGTGCCCGACTAGCGGGAGAGGAGACCCAGTACTTC. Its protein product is CAISARLAGEETQYF.

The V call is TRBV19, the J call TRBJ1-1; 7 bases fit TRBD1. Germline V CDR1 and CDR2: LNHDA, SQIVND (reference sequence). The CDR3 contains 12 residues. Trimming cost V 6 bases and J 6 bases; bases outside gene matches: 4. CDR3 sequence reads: CASRQGTSEAFF. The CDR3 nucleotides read TGTGCCAGTAGACAGGGGACGTCTGAAGCTTTCTTT.

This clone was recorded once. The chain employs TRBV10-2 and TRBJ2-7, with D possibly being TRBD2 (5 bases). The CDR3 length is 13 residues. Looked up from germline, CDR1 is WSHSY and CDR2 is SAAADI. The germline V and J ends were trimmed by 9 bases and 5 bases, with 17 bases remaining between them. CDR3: CASMTGTVHEQYF. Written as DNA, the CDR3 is TGCGCCAGTATGACGGGAACGGTCCACGAGCAGTACTTC.

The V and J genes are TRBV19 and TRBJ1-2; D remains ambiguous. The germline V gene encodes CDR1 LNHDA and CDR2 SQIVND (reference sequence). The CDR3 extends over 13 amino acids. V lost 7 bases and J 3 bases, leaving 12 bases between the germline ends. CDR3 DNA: TGTGCCAGTAAGCAAGAGGAGGACTATGGCTACACCTTC. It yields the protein CASKQEEDYGYTF.

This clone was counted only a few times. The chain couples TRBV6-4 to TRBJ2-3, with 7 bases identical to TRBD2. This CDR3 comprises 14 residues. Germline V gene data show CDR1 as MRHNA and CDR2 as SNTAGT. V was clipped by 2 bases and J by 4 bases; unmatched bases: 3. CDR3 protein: CASSDGAGADTQYF. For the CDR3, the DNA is TGTGCCAGCAGTGACGGGGCGGGAGCAGATACGCAGTATTTT.

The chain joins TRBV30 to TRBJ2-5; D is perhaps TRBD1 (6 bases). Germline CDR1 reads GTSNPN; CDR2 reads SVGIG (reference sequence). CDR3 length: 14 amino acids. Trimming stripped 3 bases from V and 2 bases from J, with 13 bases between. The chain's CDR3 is CAWRPGQLQETQYF. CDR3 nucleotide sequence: TGTGCCTGGAGGCCTGGACAGCTACAAGAGACCCAGTACTTC.

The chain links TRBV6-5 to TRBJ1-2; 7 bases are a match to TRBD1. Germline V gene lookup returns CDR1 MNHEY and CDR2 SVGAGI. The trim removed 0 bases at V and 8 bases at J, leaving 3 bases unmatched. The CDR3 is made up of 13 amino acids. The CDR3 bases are TGTGCCAGCAGTTACTCAAGGGGGCCCGGCTACACCTTC. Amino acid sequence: CASSYSRGPGYTF.

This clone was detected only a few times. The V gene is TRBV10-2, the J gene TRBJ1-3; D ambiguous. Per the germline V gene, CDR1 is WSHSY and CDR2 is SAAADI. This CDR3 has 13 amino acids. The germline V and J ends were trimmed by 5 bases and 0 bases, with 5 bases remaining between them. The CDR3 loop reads CASSQDSGNTIYF. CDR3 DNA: TGCGCCAGCAGTCAGGACTCTGGAAACACCATATATTTT.

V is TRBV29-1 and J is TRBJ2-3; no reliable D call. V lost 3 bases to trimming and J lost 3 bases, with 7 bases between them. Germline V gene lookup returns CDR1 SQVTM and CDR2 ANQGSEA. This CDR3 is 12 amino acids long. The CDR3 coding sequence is TGCAGCGTTGATACAGAGACAGATACGCAGTATTTT. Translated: CSVDTETDTQYF.

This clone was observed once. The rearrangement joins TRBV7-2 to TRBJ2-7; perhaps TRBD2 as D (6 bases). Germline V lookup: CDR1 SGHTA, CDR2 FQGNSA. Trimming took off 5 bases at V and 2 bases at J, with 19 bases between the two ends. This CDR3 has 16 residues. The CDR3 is CASSQDGGPAPYEQYF. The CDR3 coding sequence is TGTGCCAGCAGCCAAGATGGAGGGCCGGCTCCCTACGAGCAGTACTTC.

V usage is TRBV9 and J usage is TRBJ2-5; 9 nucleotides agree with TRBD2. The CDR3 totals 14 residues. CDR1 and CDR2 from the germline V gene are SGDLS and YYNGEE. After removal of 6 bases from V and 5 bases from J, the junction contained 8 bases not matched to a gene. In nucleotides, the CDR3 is TGTGCCAGCACTCGTAGCGGGAGAACGGAGACCCAGTACTTC. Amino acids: CASTRSGRTETQYF.

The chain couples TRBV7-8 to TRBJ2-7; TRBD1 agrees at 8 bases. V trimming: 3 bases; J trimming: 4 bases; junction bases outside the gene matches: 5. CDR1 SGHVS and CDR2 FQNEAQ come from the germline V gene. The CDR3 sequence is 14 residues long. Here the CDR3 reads CASSFRDRLYEQYF. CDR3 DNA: TGTGCCAGCAGCTTCCGGGACAGGTTGTACGAGCAGTACTTC.